Described below is a single T cell receptor (beta chain) sequence and its context. From germline, CDR1 is MDHEN and CDR2 SYDVKM. The ends were cut back, 6 bases at V and 6 bases at J, with 20 bases in the middle. The CDR3 totals 16 residues. These data originate in a study of blood T cell repertoires in COVID-19. Study context: Specimens from acute and convalescent COVID-19 originated in the United States, Italy and Spain.

In the original workflow: Cell counts per sample came from amplifying reference gene primers. Sequenced by immunoSEQ multiplex PCR; TCRdb stores in-frame clones only, minus some. V and J calls and clone size are given by that table; D and trimming were obtained from the DNA. There are 200,000 or so clones in the sample; roughly nine tenths occur only once, and 2.1% lies in the top ten. The rearrangement links TRBV28 to TRBJ2-2; no definite D call. Material: peripheral blood. This TCR derives from a man aged 65 to 85 with active or convalescent COVID-19. The CDR3 sequence: CASRARTDKLAGELFF. The CDR3 bases are TGTGCCAGCAGGGCCCGCACCGACAAGTTGGCCGGGGAGCTGTTTTTT.